This T cell receptor beta chain derives from a study of blood T cell repertoires in COVID-19. Across the study: PBMCs, B-cell-depleted T cells, or T cells provided the cDNA or gDNA that made up the material.

Only in-frame clones appear in the TCRdb table, and some are missing; sequencing was by immunoSEQ multiplex PCR. The table includes around 160,000 clones, just under 80% detected once. V dropped 7 bases and J dropped 7; count of bases not matched to a gene: 3. CDR3 size: 13 residues. Sequenced material: peripheral blood. The receptor's source is a woman at least 80 years old with acute or convalescent COVID-19. This chain connects TRBV12-3 or TRBV12-4 to TRBJ1-6; TRBD1 matches at 8 bases. CDR3 region: CASTGQGNSPLHF. CDR3 coding DNA: TGTGCCAGCACCGGACAGGGCAATTCACCCCTCCACTTT.